The TCR beta chain described here comes from a study of blood T cells in healthy people across ages. A sample-barcoded 5' primer and a J-beta primer mix were used in a second PCR of roughly 6 to 12 cycles. TCRdb passed the 5' RACE reads through MiXCR, listing each CDR3 protein once. The table lists about 930,000 distinct CDR3 sequences, 25% to 35% of them singletons. V lost 10 bases and J lost 5, with 14 bases in between. The germline V gene has CDR1 SNHLY and CDR2 FYNNEI. This CDR3 is 12 amino acids long. This clonotype has only a few counts. The sample also formed part of further work on T cells of mothers and their children. That paper adds: TCR recombination output is shaped by thymic selection similarly in related and unrelated pairs.

The sample consisted of blood. V gene TRBV2 combines with J gene TRBJ2-5; either TRBD1 or TRBD2 may fit D (6 bases each). The sequence derives from a woman in her 40s in good health. CDR3 bases: TGTGCCACCTCCGGAGGGGGGGAGACCCAGTACTTC. Its translation is CATSGGGETQYF.